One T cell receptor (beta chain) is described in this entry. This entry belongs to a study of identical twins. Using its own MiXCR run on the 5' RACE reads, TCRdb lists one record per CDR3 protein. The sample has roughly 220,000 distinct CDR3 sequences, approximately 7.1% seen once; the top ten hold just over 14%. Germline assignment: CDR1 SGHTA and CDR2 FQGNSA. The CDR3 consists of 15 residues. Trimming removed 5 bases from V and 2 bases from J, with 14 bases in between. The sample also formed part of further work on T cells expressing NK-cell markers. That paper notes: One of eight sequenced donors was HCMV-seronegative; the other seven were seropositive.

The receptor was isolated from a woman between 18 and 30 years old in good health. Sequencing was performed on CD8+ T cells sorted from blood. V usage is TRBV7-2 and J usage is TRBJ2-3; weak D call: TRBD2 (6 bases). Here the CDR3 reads CASSPRDSITDTQYF. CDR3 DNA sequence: TGTGCCAGCAGCCCCCGGGACTCCATCACAGATACGCAGTATTTT.